This TCR beta chain was captured in a study of beta chain features in type 1 diabetes. The isolated RNA, all of it, was reverse transcribed, so expressed TCRB transcripts were what got sequenced. Using immunoSEQ multiplex PCR, the repertoire was profiled, and TCRdb retains in-frame clones only, with some absent. The sample gives just over 600,000 clones, around 15% of which show up once; 0.09% to 0.095% is in the top ten. Germline V gene sequence: CDR1 SGHTA, CDR2 FQGNSA. Trimming stripped 5 bases from V and 4 bases from J, with 22 bases between. This CDR3 region has 17 residues. The sequencing sample was made of naive CD4+ T cells from blood. V usage is TRBV7-2 and J usage is TRBJ2-3; D is possibly TRBD2 (6 bases). The clonotype comes from a young man in good health. The CDR3 nucleotides are TGTGCCAGCAGCGTGATAGCGGCTAATTGGAAGGCAGATACGCAGTATTTT. Translation gives CASSVIAANWKADTQYF.